Included here is one T cell receptor (beta chain) sequence, with context. The junction does not match germline at one end; this may be a read error. This sample was taken from a study of CD8+CD57+ T cells in acquired aplastic anemia. Study background: The mean DNA yield obtained from sorted CD4+ and CD8+ cells came to approximately 3 ug.

This CDR3 spans 14 amino acids. CDR1 SEHNR and CDR2 FQNEAQ come from the germline V gene (reference sequence). Patients who underwent sequencing had shown CD8+CD57+ cell expansion by flow cytometry. As a group, the patients uniformly had severe acquired aplastic anemia. Genomic DNA acted as the template from which TCR beta VDJ combination and CDR3 sequence profiling were carried out. TCRdb reprocessed the reads via MiXCR and lists one record per CDR3 protein. In the table there are fewer than 300,000 distinct CDR3 sequences, 82% of which are singletons. The sample consisted of sorted CD4+, CD8+, or CD8+CD57+ T cells (not recorded which) from PBMCs. This sequence joins TRBV7-9 and TRBJ2-5; tentatively, D is TRBD1 or TRBD2 (5 bases each). This receptor was taken from a human donor with aplastic anemia. The CDR3 bases are TGTGCCACCAGCAGTGGCAGGGAGCATGAGACCCAGTACTTC. Its protein is CATSSGREHETQYF.